This TCR beta chain was found in a study of Graves' ophthalmopathy and Graves' hyperthyroidism. Looking at the study overall: Stable hyperthyroid donors showed no ophthalmopathy during 18 months follow-up. Overall study findings and caveats: Blood also harbored most expanded thyroid clonotypes above 0.001 frequency. Ophthalmopathy cases were distinguished from stable hyperthyroidism by a 13-signature model, reaching 85% to 90% sensitivity and over 80% specificity.

V was pared by 1 base and J by 2 bases, with 5 bases of the junction left unmatched. Germline V gene lookup returns CDR1 SGHTA and CDR2 FQGNSA. This CDR3 region has 15 residues. Using RNA transcripts, the TCR beta CDR3 regions were amplified. First-round RT-PCR with HTBI primers preceded a second-round multiplex PCR. MiXCR, run by TCRdb on the multiplex PCR reads, gives a single entry per CDR3 protein. The data contain over a million distinct CDR3 sequences, 36% of them singletons. This clonotype was seen a few times. Its antigen is undetermined. The sample comprised peripheral blood or thyroid tissue (not recorded which). This clonotype was obtained from an adult man with Graves' hyperthyroidism. The rearrangement links TRBV7-2 to TRBJ2-7, with 7 bases fitting TRBD1. The CDR3 sequence is CASSLEWDSAYEQYF. Written as DNA, the CDR3 is TGTGCCAGCAGCTTAGAATGGGACAGCGCCTACGAGCAGTACTTC.